This entry is about one T cell receptor (beta chain). The data were obtained in a study of blood T cell repertoires in COVID-19. This CDR3 region has 14 residues. The J segment lost 10 bases and the V segment lost 5 bases, leaving 8 bases of the junction unmatched. Per the germline V gene, CDR1 is KGHSH and CDR2 is LQKENI. Measured with immunoSEQ multiplex PCR; TCRdb has only the in-frame clones, and not every one. The table has about 120,000 clones, 75% to 85% seen once. Sequenced: peripheral blood. This chain links TRBV18 with TRBJ1-6; the match to TRBD1 covers 7 bases. This clonotype was sampled from a man in his 70s with acute or convalescent COVID-19. CDR3 amino acids: CASSKGTAWSPLHF. The CDR3 nucleotides are TGTGCCAGCTCAAAGGGGACAGCGTGGTCACCCCTCCACTTT.